This entry concerns a single T cell receptor beta chain. Typically roughly 96% of enriched cells were CD4+. The data stem from a study of untreated major depressive disorder. Produced via immunoSEQ multiplex PCR; TCRdb's table is partial and in-frame only. The profile shows about 20,000 clones, 92% of them singletons. The sequencing sample was made of CD4+ T cells from PBMCs. This receptor was identified in a woman in her forties with major depressive disorder.

CDR3: CASSRSTGTLPYEQYF. Written as DNA, the CDR3 is TGCGCCAGCAGCCGATCAACGGGAACCCTTCCCTACGAGCAGTACTTC. The genes are TRBV4-1 and TRBJ2-7; D perhaps matches TRBD2 (5 bases). V dropped 4 bases and J dropped 2 bases, with 18 bases sitting between them. Per the germline V gene, CDR1 is MGHRA and CDR2 is YSYEKL. The CDR3 extends over 16 amino acids.